This TCR beta chain was retrieved from a study of Ad26.COV2.S vaccination and SARS-CoV-2 variants. Study context: Intramuscularly, Ad26.COV2.S was given either once or twice, 56 days apart. Study-wide results and limits: Placebo recipients and vaccine recipients were similar in non-spike TCR breadth. After vaccination, substantial breadth of spike-specific CD8+ and CD4+ responses was reported.

Worth noting for this clone: The antigen is not known.

The CDR3 covers 15 residues. The trim removed 5 bases at V and 6 bases at J, leaving 8 bases unmatched. CDR1 is MNHEY and CDR2 is SVGEGT in the germline V gene. Profiled with immunoSEQ multiplex PCR; TCRdb holds only in-frame clones, not every one. The data contain hundreds of thousands of clones, approximately 88% of them singletons. Treatment described: over 15 received Ad26.COV2.S at low or high dose, single or two shots; 5 received placebo; per-sample allocation not given. Sampling was done on day 63 after the first vaccine or placebo injection. Whoever gave the sample was an adult aged 18-55 years in Boston.

The clonotype originates from a person aged 18-65 years who received the Ad26.COV2.S COVID-19 vaccine or a placebo. The V and J genes are TRBV6-2 or TRBV6-3 and TRBJ2-1; 9 bases match TRBD1. Here the sequenced sample was peripheral blood, taken in a trial of Ad26.COV2.S vaccine versus placebo. CDR3: CASSEGQGISNEQFF. CDR3 nucleotides: TGTGCCAGCAGTGAGGGACAGGGAATCTCCAATGAGCAGTTCTTC.